This is a list of T cell receptor beta chains from one sample in a study of T cells in Graves' hyperthyroidism and ophthalmopathy. TCRdb ran MiXCR on the multiplex PCR reads and lists one entry per CDR3 protein. The sample yields 530,000 or so distinct CDR3 sequences, around 22% seen once. What was sequenced was blood. The receptors derive from a woman between 25 and 40 years old with Graves' ophthalmopathy. Each CDR3 is given with its conserved first and last residue. The D gene is left open where the match is weak. A clone size is listed for some rows: how often the clone was seen (once, few, many), or a class if it is expanded.

V	size	D	J	CDR3	DNA
TRBV29-1	many	.	TRBJ1-2	CSVSTLLYGYTF	TGCAGCGTTTCGACGCTACTCTATGGCTACACCTTC
TRBV4-2	few	.	TRBJ2-7	CASSQDLMGLGTYEQYF	TGTGCCAGCAGCCAAGATTTAATGGGCCTAGGAACCTACGAGCAGTACTTC
TRBV20-1	many	.	TRBJ2-5	CSATWTQLETQYF	TGCAGTGCTACGTGGACTCAATTGGAGACCCAGTACTTC
TRBV10-3	few	.	TRBJ1-2	CAISEESYGYTF	TGTGCCATCAGTGAGGAGAGCTATGGCTACACCTTC
TRBV3-1	many	.	TRBJ2-7	CASSQDRVLGDYEQYF	TGTGCCAGCAGCCAAGATCGGGTGCTAGGGGACTACGAGCAGTACTTC
TRBV28	.	.	TRBJ1-1	CASSTDRRTEAFF	TGTGCCAGCAGCACAGACAGAAGGACTGAAGCTTTCTTT
TRBV3-1	.	.	TRBJ2-7	CASSQDYGTYEQYF	TGTGCCAGCAGCCAAGATTATGGCACCTACGAGCAGTACTTC
TRBV28	few	.	TRBJ1-2	CAIYGGGNYGYTF	TGTGCCATCTATGGAGGGGGAAACTATGGCTACACCTTC
TRBV7-2	many	TRBD1	TRBJ2-7	CASSPATGREQYF	TGTGCCAGCAGCCCCGCGACAGGGCGCGAGCAGTACTTC
TRBV11-3	many	.	TRBJ2-5	CASSIKPVAIGETQYF	TGTGCCAGCAGCATTAAACCGGTGGCCATAGGAGAGACCCAGTACTTC
TRBV3-1	many	.	TRBJ2-3	CASSQAPRVATDTQYF	TGTGCCAGCAGCCAAGCGCCCAGGGTTGCCACAGATACGCAGTATTTT
TRBV19	.	TRBD1	TRBJ1-1	CASSTADRGPNTEAFF	TGTGCCAGTAGTACAGCGGACAGGGGTCCGAACACTGAAGCTTTCTTT
TRBV6-1	many	TRBD2	TRBJ2-5	CASRTTSSGVAAETQYF	TGTGCCAGCAGGACGACCAGTAGCGGGGTGGCGGCAGAGACCCAGTACTTC
TRBV7-2	many	.	TRBJ2-5	CASSSLPDQETQYF	TGTGCCAGCAGCTCCCTCCCCGACCAAGAGACCCAGTACTTC
TRBV30	.	.	TRBJ1-3	CAWSRAQGTIYF	TGTGCCTGGAGCAGGGCTCAGGGTACCATATATTTT
TRBV7-9	.	.	TRBJ1-2	CASSFAVDGHYGYTF	TGTGCCAGCAGCTTCGCGGTGGACGGACACTATGGCTACACCTTC
TRBV12-3/TRBV12-4	many	.	TRBJ2-7	CASSLGAAGSYEQYF	TGTGCCAGCAGTTTGGGCGCGGCAGGTTCCTACGAGCAGTACTTC
TRBV6-5	many	TRBD2	TRBJ2-7	CASSYSASGDYEQYF	TGTGCCAGCAGTTACTCGGCTAGCGGGGACTACGAGCAGTACTTC
TRBV6-2/TRBV6-3	many	TRBD2	TRBJ2-2	CASLLPRTSVDGELFF	TGTGCCAGCCTACTACCAAGGACTAGCGTGGACGGGGAGCTGTTTTTT
TRBV12-3/TRBV12-4	.	TRBD1	TRBJ1-2	CASIKDRGLVSSGYTF	TGTGCCAGCATTAAAGACAGGGGTTTAGTCTCCTCTGGCTACACCTTC
TRBV12-3/TRBV12-4	.	.	TRBJ1-2	CASSFGRQEPNYGYTF	TGTGCCAGCAGTTTCGGACGACAGGAACCTAACTATGGCTACACCTTC
TRBV6-1	.	.	TRBJ1-2	CASSEVRGPDGYTF	TGTGCCAGCAGTGAAGTCAGAGGGCCTGATGGCTACACCTTC
TRBV12-5	many	.	TRBJ1-1	CASGLKKGVVTEAFF	TGTGCTAGTGGTTTGAAGAAGGGGGTAGTCACTGAAGCTTTCTTT
TRBV30	many	.	TRBJ2-7	CAWTRGGEQYF	TGTGCCTGGACAAGGGGGGGGGAGCAGTACTTC
TRBV28	.	.	TRBJ2-7	CASSLGTIEQYF	TGTGCCAGCAGTTTAGGCACGATTGAGCAGTACTTC
TRBV20-1	many	.	TRBJ1-1	CSAKSTGTTEAFF	TGCAGTGCAAAAAGTACAGGGACCACTGAAGCTTTCTTT
TRBV3-1	.	TRBD1	TRBJ2-7	CASSHTGQGDYEQYF	TGTGCCAGCAGCCATACGGGACAGGGGGACTACGAGCAGTACTTC
TRBV27	few	.	TRBJ1-1	CASSRGEGRATEAFF	TGTGCCAGCAGTCGAGGGGAGGGAAGGGCCACTGAAGCTTTCTTT
TRBV5-1	few	.	TRBJ2-7	CASSLHWTAYEQCF	TGCGCCAGCAGCTTGCACTGGACAGCCTACGAGCAGTGCTTC
TRBV11-1	once	TRBD2	TRBJ2-5	CASSEGLAGGPETQYF	TGTGCCAGCAGCGAAGGACTAGCGGGAGGGCCGGAGACCCAGTACTTC
TRBV25-1	few	.	TRBJ1-2	CASSPSNWGYTF	TGTGCCAGCAGTCCTTCAAATTGGGGCTACACCTTC
TRBV7-2	few	.	TRBJ2-7	CASSPGQTKTYEQYF	TGTGCCAGCAGCCCTGGACAGACAAAAACCTACGAGCAGTACTTC
TRBV28	many	.	TRBJ2-5	CATLEGGLGETQYF	TGTGCCACCCTGGAGGGGGGGCTCGGCGAGACCCAGTACTTC
TRBV28	many	.	TRBJ1-3	CASNDAAFSGNTIYF	TGTGCCAGCAATGACGCGGCCTTCTCTGGAAACACCATATATTTT
TRBV6-5	many	.	TRBJ2-2	CASSYSGMGNTGELFF	TGTGCCAGCAGTTACTCCGGGATGGGGAACACCGGGGAGCTGTTTTTT
TRBV2	.	.	TRBJ2-7	CASNGGLTYEQYF	TGTGCCAGCAACGGCGGTCTTACCTACGAGCAGTACTTC
TRBV29-1	.	.	TRBJ1-2	CSVEALAGRRPYGYTF	TGCAGCGTTGAGGCCCTAGCGGGACGGAGGCCCTATGGCTACACCTTC
TRBV7-8	many	TRBD1	TRBJ2-7	CASSLAEGQGAYEQYF	TGTGCCAGCAGCTTAGCGGAGGGACAGGGCGCTTATGAGCAGTACTTC
TRBV27	.	TRBD2	TRBJ2-7	CASRTSGRTDEQYF	TGTGCCAGCAGGACAAGCGGGAGGACCGACGAGCAGTACTTC
TRBV7-3	many	.	TRBJ1-1	CASSPEGRGWDTEAFF	TGTGCCAGCAGCCCGGAGGGGAGAGGATGGGACACTGAAGCTTTCTTT
TRBV7-2	many	.	TRBJ1-3	CASSLSTAGNTIYF	TGTGCCAGCAGCTTATCGACTGCTGGAAACACCATATATTTT